This TCR beta chain was found in a study of beta chain features in type 1 diabetes. Regarding the study as a whole: For Type 1 diabetes patients, all four CD4+ subsets carried TCRB CDR3s that were moderately but significantly shorter.

Trimming took off 3 bases at V and 10 bases at J, with 15 bases between the two ends. This CDR3 region has 13 residues. CDR1 and CDR2 from the germline V gene are LNHDA and SQIVND (reference sequence). Expressed TCRB transcripts got sequenced, as all isolated RNA was reverse transcribed. Assay: immunoSEQ multiplex PCR; the TCRdb copy retains only in-frame clones and omits some. Seen here are around 280,000 clones, about 15% observed once, and the top ten hold 0.015% to 0.017%. In the case of this clone: What it binds is not known.

The chain has TRBV19 and TRBJ2-5; D may be TRBD1 (5 bases). The receptor comes from a man aged 18 to 29 with type 1 diabetes. The sequenced sample was naive CD4+ T cells from blood. The CDR3 loop reads CASSISRQYDQYF. In nucleotides, the CDR3 is TGTGCCAGTAGTATTTCCCGACAGTACGACCAGTACTTC.